The present TCR beta chain was sequenced within a study of CD8+ T cells in alopecia areata (dated by TCRdb to the late 2010s). Study-level background: The treated patients took part in an open-label pilot trial in which moderate-to-severe alopecia areata was treated with oral tofacitinib at 5 to 10 mg twice daily. Patients received tofacitinib for 6 to 18 months and were then followed off drug for 6 months to check for delayed response and recurrence. In both human patients and the C3H/HeJ mouse model, the study applied high-throughput TCRbeta sequencing to look at T cell clonal expansion in alopecia areata. Scalp tissue and sorted CD4+ and CD8+ peripheral blood T cells from patchy and totalis/universalis alopecia areata patients and from healthy controls were covered by human TCRbeta sequencing. Patients on tofacitinib were biopsied at baseline and after 4 and 24 weeks of treatment, and several of the patients also had a later scalp biopsy. Clonality in the scalp was compared among normal scalp (n=4), patchy alopecia areata scalp (n=8), and alopecia totalis/universalis scalp (n=8). The RNA source kit depended on sample type: the PAXgene miRNA kit for fixed scalp, the miRNeasy kit for PBMCs, and the RNeasy kit for mouse skin. Amplification of TCRbeta CDR3 regions was done by immunoSEQ multiplex PCR using 35 Vbeta forward primers and 13 Jbeta reverse primers.

Taken with the paper, the label for time point translates to: baseline before oral tofacitinib. From alopecia areata patients, peripheral blood was collected along with lesional scalp punch biopsies. After PBMCs were isolated by density centrifugation and stained for CD3, CD4 and CD8, a FACSAria was used to sort CD4+ and CD8+ T cells. Points the paper makes about the study in general: Compared with mice, TCR sequences shared between patients were less clear, possibly partly because of HLA diversity across the patient population. Scalp TCR repertoire analysis is complicated because resident alphabeta T cells in normal human skin are also sequenced, whereas mouse skin is dominated by gammadelta T cells. Lesional scalp, especially in alopecia totalis/universalis, showed higher clonality and more expanded CD8+ clones than normal scalp, suggesting antigenic drive.

This clone was picked up a small number of times. There is no known antigen for this receptor. The record has no base qualities; no much larger clone is one base away. The CDR3 runs 13 amino acids, cysteine and phenylalanine included. The CDR3 DNA has 39 bases and is translated from base 1. CDR1 is given as SGHRS and CDR2 as YFSETQ, both from the germline V gene. V lost 8 bases and J lost 3 bases, and the count of bases not matched to a germline gene is 6. Library generation was performed with the immunoSEQ multiplex PCR assay. For TCR sequencing, RNA was extracted from every sample and reverse transcribed into cDNA to serve as template. First-strand cDNA was synthesized with SuperScript III using a 2:1 mix of oligo-dT and random hexamers. Amplification bias was assessed with a synthetic immune receptor repertoire, and residual bias was removed computationally. The published analysis was carried out like this. Raw reads were preprocessed to remove errors, and CDR3 was defined by IMGT conventions from the conserved cysteine to phenylalanine. Clonality was calculated as 1 minus Shannon entropy normalized by log2 of the number of productive unique TCRs. CD4 or CD8 identity of scalp clones was inferred by cross-referencing scalp TCRbeta sequences with sorted blood CD4 and CD8 repertoires. Sourced from immuneACCESS, this table was stored by TCRdb with only in-frame sequences that have V and J called. A share of the clones is absent; for the studies checked, an unresolved V gene accounts for under half, and the remainder has no known explanation. V, J and clone size derive from that table, while D and trimming were established from the DNA sequence. Within this sample are about 150,000 clones, with roughly 53% of them counted one time only. Of the sample, roughly 6.7% falls within the top ten clones.

Rearrangement joined TRBV5-1 to TRBJ2-7; TRBD2 aligns with 9 central bases. The sample consisted of CD4+ T cells sorted from blood, taken at week 0. This TCR was sampled from a human donor with alopecia areata. The encoded CDR3 is CASRLADDYEQYF. The DNA sequence reads TGCGCCAGTAGACTAGCGGATGACTACGAGCAGTACTTC.